Below are 18 T cell receptor beta chains sequenced from a single sample in a study of radiotherapy plus CTLA-4 blockade in lung cancer (dated by TCRdb to 2016 to 2018). Library creation used the immunoSEQ multiplex PCR assay. Held by TCRdb, this immuneACCESS table contains in-frame sequences only and omits some clones. Under half of the omission traces to an unresolved V gene where checked; the cause of the rest is unknown. The sample table lists about 25,000 clones, around 71% of them with a count of one. 3.2% of the sample lies in the top ten. Sample: peripheral blood, taken from a patient treated with radiotherapy plus ipilimumab. The receptors derive from a human donor with non-small cell lung cancer whose response to radiotherapy plus ipilimumab could not be evaluated.

CDR3 region: CASSLALAGTGELFF. Written as DNA, the CDR3 is TGTGCCAGCAGCTTAGCACTAGCGGGGACCGGGGAGCTGTTTTTT. V is TRBV11-2 and J is TRBJ2-2, with 10 bases identical to TRBD2. Germline CDR1 reads SGHAT; CDR2 reads FQNNGV. The CDR3 extends over 15 amino acids. The ends lost 1 base at V and 5 bases at J; junction bases unmatched: 1.

The gene calls are TRBV5-1 and TRBJ1-2, with 7 bases lining up with TRBD1. Per the germline V gene, CDR1 is SGHRS and CDR2 is YFSETQ. V gave up 4 bases and J gave up 1 base; unmatched junction bases: 7. The CDR3 extends over 15 amino acids. The CDR3 DNA follows: TGCGCCAGCAGCGGAGGAGGGGGCGATAACTATGGCTACACCTTC. This sequence encodes CASSGGGGDNYGYTF.

This clone appeared a single time. The CDR3 loop reads CASSSYRGTGNTIYF. The DNA for the CDR3 is TGTGCCAGCAGCTCCTACAGGGGTACAGGAAACACCATATATTTT. The rearrangement uses TRBV7-9 and TRBJ1-3, with 7 bases that match TRBD1. This CDR3 has 15 amino acids. CDR1 and CDR2 (germline): SEHNR, FQNEAQ (reference sequence). V lost 4 bases to trimming and J lost 4 bases; unmatched junction nucleotides: 7.

Here the CDR3 DNA reads TGTGCCAGCAGTCGCGGGACTATGGCCATTACTAGCACAGATACGCAGTATTTT. It encodes CASSRGTMAITSTDTQYF. The rearrangement links TRBV28 to TRBJ2-3; 7 bases agree with TRBD2. This CDR3 is 18 amino acids long. V gave up 5 bases and J gave up 0 bases; unmatched junction bases: 14. The germline CDR1 and CDR2 sequences are MDHEN and SYDVKM.

The rearrangement uses TRBV18 and TRBJ1-1; D unresolved. This CDR3 has 16 amino acids. Germline CDR1 KGHSH, CDR2 LQKENI. V was clipped by 0 bases and J by 0 bases, with 11 bases between them. CDR3 DNA sequence: TGTGCCAGCTCACCACCATGGGGAGAGCTGAACACTGAAGCTTTCTTT. This sequence encodes CASSPPWGELNTEAFF.

This clone was picked up a small number of times. The V and J genes are TRBV6-1 and TRBJ2-7, with D possibly TRBD1 on 5 matching bases. CDR3 length: 14 amino acids. Trimming stripped 3 bases from V and 0 bases from J, with 9 bases between. Germline V lookup: CDR1 MNHNS, CDR2 SASEGT. The CDR3 DNA follows: TGTGCCAGCAGTGATGGACAAGGCTCCTACGAGCAGTACTTC. Translation: CASSDGQGSYEQYF.

The chain has TRBV11-2 and TRBJ2-7; D is possibly TRBD2 (5 bases). The CDR3 consists of 13 residues. In germline, CDR1 is SGHAT, CDR2 FQNNGV. Trimming left V 1 base short and J 7 bases short, with 11 bases between. In nucleotides, the CDR3 is TGTGCCAGCAGCTTAGGCGGGTTGGGGGAGCAGTACTTC. Amino acids: CASSLGGLGEQYF.

This chain links TRBV19 with TRBJ1-5; a possible D gene is TRBD1 (6 bases). This CDR3 has 18 amino acids. The germline CDR1 and CDR2 sequences are LNHDA and SQIVND (reference sequence). V lost 3 bases and J lost 0, with 18 bases in between. The CDR3 here is CASSIAFIQGVSNQPQHF. The DNA of the CDR3 is TGTGCCAGTAGTATCGCCTTCATACAGGGAGTTAGCAATCAGCCCCAGCATTTT.

This clone was found a few times. This chain connects TRBV7-2 to TRBJ2-3; maybe TRBD2 (6 bases). From germline, CDR1 is SGHTA and CDR2 FQGNSA. CDR3 length: 15 residues. V was trimmed by 5 bases and J by 5 bases, leaving 17 bases between them. This CDR3 is CASSPFGRPVDTQYF. For the CDR3, the DNA is TGTGCCAGCAGCCCCTTCGGGAGACCGGTAGATACGCAGTATTTT.

V gene TRBV5-1 combines with J gene TRBJ1-4; D is uncertain. Germline V CDR1 and CDR2: SGHRS, YFSETQ. There are 17 residues in the CDR3. V shed 0 bases and J shed 3 bases, with 15 bases lying between them. DNA of the CDR3: TGCGCCAGCAGCTTGGTCCCGAGGGCTGGATCTAATGAAAAACTGTTTTTT. Translation: CASSLVPRAGSNEKLFF.

This chain links TRBV9 with TRBJ2-2; 9 nucleotides agree with TRBD1. This CDR3 is 16 amino acids long. V lost 0 bases and J lost 5; bases outside the gene matches: 5. Germline V CDR1 and CDR2: SGDLS, YYNGEE. The CDR3 sequence is CASSVGGQGRTGELFF. As DNA, the CDR3 is TGTGCCAGCAGCGTAGGGGGACAGGGTCGAACCGGGGAGCTGTTTTTT.

The chain employs TRBV5-1 and TRBJ2-5; 9 bases map to TRBD2. TRBJ2-7 matches the DNA end more closely, so the J call is doubtful. The CDR3 contains 15 residues. Germline CDR1 SGHRS, CDR2 YFSETQ. In DNA, the CDR3 is TGCGCCAGCAGCGTGACGGGACTAGCAGGAGGCGAGCAGTACTTC. This gives the protein CASSVTGLAGGEQYF.

The rearrangement links TRBV7-2 to TRBJ2-3, with a weak D call TRBD2 (6 bases). Germline V lookup: CDR1 SGHTA, CDR2 FQGNSA. The CDR3 extends over 16 amino acids. V was pared by 5 bases and J by 10 bases, with 25 bases between. CDR3: CASSNTGTLSRDSQYF. The CDR3 DNA reads as TGTGCCAGCAGCAACACCGGGACCCTTTCTAGGGACTCGCAGTATTTT.

The J gene is TRBJ1-6, the V gene TRBV5-1; 8 bases agree with TRBD1. Trimming took 4 bases from V and 11 from J; bases not matched to a gene: 20. The CDR3 is 18 amino acids. Germline CDR1 reads SGHRS; CDR2 reads YFSETQ. CDR3: CASSPRRGQDHLGPPLHF. As DNA, the CDR3 is TGCGCCAGCAGCCCCCGACGGGGACAGGACCATTTAGGGCCACCCCTCCACTTT.

Here the CDR3 reads CASSEQGTEAFF. Written as DNA, the CDR3 is TGTGCCAGTAGCGAACAGGGCACTGAAGCTTTCTTT. The chain employs TRBV19 and TRBJ1-1; D might be TRBD1 (6 bases). This CDR3 is 12 amino acids long. Trimming stripped 6 bases from V and 4 bases from J, with 9 bases between. CDR1 is LNHDA, CDR2 SQIVND, per germline (reference sequence).

This chain joins TRBV2 and TRBJ1-2; TRBD1 aligns across 9 bases. V was pared by 7 bases and J by 1 base, with 10 bases of the junction left unmatched. This CDR3 is 16 amino acids long. The germline CDR1 and CDR2 sequences are SNHLY and FYNNEI. The CDR3 here is CASTPRGTGFNYGYTF. The CDR3 region has the DNA TGTGCCAGCACCCCTAGGGGGACAGGGTTTAACTATGGCTACACCTTC.

This clone was seen a single time. This chain joins TRBV11-2 and TRBJ2-3, with D tentatively TRBD2 (5 bases). Germline values: CDR1 SGHAT, CDR2 FQNNGV. V lost 0 bases and J 4 bases, leaving 17 bases between the germline ends. The CDR3 extends over 17 amino acids. CDR3 amino acids: CASSLDQRTLPPDTQYF. CDR3 in DNA: TGTGCCAGCAGCTTAGATCAGCGGACTCTGCCACCAGATACGCAGTATTTT.

This chain links TRBV2 with TRBJ2-7, with 13 bases identical to TRBD2. CDR3 size: 15 residues. After removal of 8 bases from V and 2 bases from J, the junction contained 6 bases not matched to a gene. The V gene's germline CDR1 is SNHLY and CDR2 FYNNEI. CDR3 sequence: CASEPGLAGPYEQYF. The CDR3 DNA is TGTGCCAGCGAGCCGGGACTAGCGGGACCCTACGAGCAGTACTTC.